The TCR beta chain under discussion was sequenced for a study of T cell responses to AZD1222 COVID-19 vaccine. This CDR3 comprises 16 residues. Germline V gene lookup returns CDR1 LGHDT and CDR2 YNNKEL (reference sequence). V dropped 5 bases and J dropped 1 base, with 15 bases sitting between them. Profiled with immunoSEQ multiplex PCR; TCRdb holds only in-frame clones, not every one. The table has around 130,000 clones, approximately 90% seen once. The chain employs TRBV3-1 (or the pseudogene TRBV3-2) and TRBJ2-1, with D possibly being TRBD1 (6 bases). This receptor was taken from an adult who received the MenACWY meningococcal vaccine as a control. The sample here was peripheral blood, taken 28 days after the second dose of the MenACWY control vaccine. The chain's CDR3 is CASSKVVGQSYNEQFF. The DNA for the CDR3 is TGTGCCAGCAGCAAAGTCGTCGGACAGTCCTACAATGAGCAGTTCTTC.